This T cell receptor beta chain was captured in a study of CD8 T cells in Susac syndrome. Unmatched junction bases numbered 11, after V lost 6 bases and J lost 5 bases. The CDR3 loop spans 15 amino acids. Germline CDR1 SGHTA, CDR2 FQGNSA. Random hexamers primed reverse transcription of about 0.45 to 1 ug RNA. TCRdb re-called the immunoSEQ multiplex PCR reads with MiXCR, one entry per CDR3 protein. This table has 20,000 to 25,000 distinct CDR3 sequences, 85% to 95% appearing once. V gene TRBV7-2 combines with J gene TRBJ2-5; 8 bases agree with TRBD2. This receptor was taken from a human donor in good health. Specimen: CD8+ T cells from PBMCs. In DNA form, the CDR3 reads TGTGCCAGCAGACCTAACTCCCTAGCGGGCGAGACCCAGTACTTC. Protein sequence: CASRPNSLAGETQYF.